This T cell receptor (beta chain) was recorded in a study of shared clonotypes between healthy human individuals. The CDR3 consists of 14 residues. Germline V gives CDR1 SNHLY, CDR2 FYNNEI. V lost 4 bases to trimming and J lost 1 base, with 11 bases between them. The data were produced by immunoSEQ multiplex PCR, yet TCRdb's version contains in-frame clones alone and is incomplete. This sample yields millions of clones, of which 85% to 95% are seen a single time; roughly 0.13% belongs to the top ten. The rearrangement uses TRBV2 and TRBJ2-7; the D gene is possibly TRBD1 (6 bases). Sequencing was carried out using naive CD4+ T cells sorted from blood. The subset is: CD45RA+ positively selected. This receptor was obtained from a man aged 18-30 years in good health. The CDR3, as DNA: TGTGCCAGCAGTGCAGGGGCTCTTTCCTACGAGCAGTACTTC. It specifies CASSAGALSYEQYF.